This entry lists 11 T cell receptor beta chains sequenced from one sample in a study of T-cell reconstitution after alpha-beta-depleted transplantation in children. Molecular barcoding with unique molecular identifiers was used for the TCRbeta library. TCRdb re-called the PCR reads through MiXCR, storing one row per CDR3 protein. The sample holds around 700,000 distinct CDR3 sequences; about an eighth are singletons and the top ten take roughly 0.77%. Sequenced here: PBMCs, sampled before TCRalphabeta/CD19-depleted stem cell transplant. The source is a girl between 2 and 10 years old with congenital amegakaryocytic thrombocytopenia, due to receive a stem cell transplant.

This chain links TRBV20-1 with TRBJ2-1; D assignment may be TRBD1 or TRBD2 (5 bases each). CDR3 length: 14 amino acids. Germline lookup yields CDR1 DFQATT and CDR2 SNEGSKA (reference sequence). Trimming pared 0 bases from V and 4 bases from J, leaving 10 bases between. The CDR3 DNA follows: TGCAGTGCTAGAGATATCGAGGGGTACAATGAGCAGTTCTTC. It codes for CSARDIEGYNEQFF.

This clonotype was found a few times. The chain couples TRBV5-1 to TRBJ2-1, with a tentative D call TRBD2 (6 bases). The V gene lost 2 bases and the J gene lost 8 bases, with 20 bases spanning the gap. The CDR3 runs to 16 residues. Germline lookup yields CDR1 SGHRS and CDR2 YFSETQ. Here the CDR3 reads CASSFPFTGSGDEQFF. The CDR3 coding sequence is TGCGCCAGCAGCTTTCCCTTTACCGGGAGTGGGGATGAGCAGTTCTTC.

On this clonotype: This may be a read error, as it is one base from a much larger clone. The V call is TRBV7-2, the J call TRBJ1-5, with 9 bases fitting TRBD1. The V gene's germline CDR1 is SGHTA and CDR2 FQGNSA. CDR3 length: 13 residues. The CDR3 nucleotides read TGTGACAGCAGCATGGGACAGGGTCAGCCCCAGCATTTT. The encoded protein is CDSSMGQGQPQHF.

This clonotype was picked up many times. The chain recombines TRBV5-1 with TRBJ2-4; the match to TRBD2 covers 8 bases. Germline assignment: CDR1 SGHRS and CDR2 YFSETQ. V dropped 6 bases and J dropped 5; count of bases not matched to a gene: 7. The CDR3 covers 14 residues. CDR3 nucleotides: TGCGCCAGCAAACAACGGGAGGGTGAAAACATTCAGTACTTC. It translates to CASKQREGENIQYF.

This clonotype was counted only a few times. J is TRBJ2-1 and V is TRBV9; 9 bases match TRBD2. The CDR3 contains 15 residues. Trimming cost V 4 bases and J 6 bases; bases outside gene matches: 8. CDR1 and CDR2 (germline): SGDLS, YYNGEE. The CDR3 here is CASSPLAGAVNEQFF. CDR3 bases: TGTGCCAGCAGCCCTTTAGCGGGAGCTGTCAATGAGCAGTTCTTC.

V and J are TRBV20-1 and TRBJ2-1; D could derive from TRBD1 or TRBD2 (5 bases each). CDR1 is DFQATT and CDR2 is SNEGSKA in the germline V gene (reference sequence). With 4 bases removed from V and 4 bases from J, the gap between germline ends came to 14 bases. This CDR3 comprises 14 residues. The DNA for the CDR3 is TGCAGTGCTACACGAGGGGCGCGGTACAATGAGCAGTTCTTC. Protein product: CSATRGARYNEQFF.

This chain links TRBV20-1 with TRBJ2-1; either TRBD1 or TRBD2 may supply D (5 bases each). This CDR3 is built from 13 residues. V lost 6 bases, J lost 7 bases, and 16 bases lay in between. Germline loops: CDR1 DFQATT, CDR2 SNEGSKA (reference sequence). CDR3 in DNA: TGCAGTGCGGACGGGGCTATCGGGAATGAGCAGTTCTTC. This gives the protein CSADGAIGNEQFF.

This clonotype has a count of ten or more. The V and J genes are TRBV7-9 and TRBJ2-1, with 9 bases lining up with TRBD2. J lost 5 bases, V lost 1 base, and 6 bases had no gene match. This CDR3 has 16 amino acids. CDR1 SEHNR and CDR2 FQNEAQ come from the germline V gene (reference sequence). CDR3 in amino acids: CASSLGSGRRDNEQFF. The CDR3, as DNA: TGTGCCAGCAGCTTAGGCAGCGGGAGGCGCGACAATGAGCAGTTCTTC.

Concerning this clonotype itself: Since a much larger clone is just one base distant, this may be a read error. The J gene is TRBJ1-5, the V gene TRBV5-1; D is ambiguous. Germline CDR1 reads SGHRS; CDR2 reads YFSETQ. The CDR3 is 9 amino acids. With 6 bases removed from V and 7 bases from J, the gap between germline ends came to 2 bases. The CDR3 sequence is CASTQPQHF. CDR3 bases: TGCGCCAGCACCCAGCCCCAGCATTTT.

This clonotype was seen repeatedly, ten times or more. This sequence joins TRBV12-3 or TRBV12-4 and TRBJ2-2; 7 positions agree with TRBD1. Trimming took 9 bases from V and 0 from J; bases not matched to a gene: 7. The CDR3 is 15 residues long. The CDR3 DNA reads as TGTGCCAGTCGACAGGGCCCCGCGAACACCGGGGAGCTGTTTTTT. Its translation is CASRQGPANTGELFF.

At least ten counts were recorded for this clonotype. The V and J genes are TRBV5-1 and TRBJ2-2, with TRBD2 identical over 8 bases. Germline trimming cut 0 bases from V and 4 bases from J; bases unmatched to any gene: 2. Germline V gene lookup returns CDR1 SGHRS and CDR2 YFSETQ. The CDR3 length is 15 residues. The CDR3 region is CASSLDLAGTGELFF. CDR3 in DNA: TGCGCCAGCAGCTTGGATCTAGCGGGCACCGGGGAGCTGTTTTTT.